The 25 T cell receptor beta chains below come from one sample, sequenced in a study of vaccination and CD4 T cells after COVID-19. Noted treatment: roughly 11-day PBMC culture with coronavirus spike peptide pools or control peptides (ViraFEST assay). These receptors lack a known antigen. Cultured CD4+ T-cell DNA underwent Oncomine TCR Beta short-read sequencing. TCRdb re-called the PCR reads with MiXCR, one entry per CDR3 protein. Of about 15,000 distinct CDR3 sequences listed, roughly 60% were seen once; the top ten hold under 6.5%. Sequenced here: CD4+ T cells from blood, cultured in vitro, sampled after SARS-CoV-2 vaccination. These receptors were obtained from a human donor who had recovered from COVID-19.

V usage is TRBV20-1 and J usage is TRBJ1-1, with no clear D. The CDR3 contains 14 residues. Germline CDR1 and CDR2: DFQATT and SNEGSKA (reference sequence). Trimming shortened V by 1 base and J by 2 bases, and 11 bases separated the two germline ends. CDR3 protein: CSARAAGSNTEAFF. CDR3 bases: TGCAGTGCTAGAGCAGCTGGCTCAAACACTGAAGCTTTCTTT.

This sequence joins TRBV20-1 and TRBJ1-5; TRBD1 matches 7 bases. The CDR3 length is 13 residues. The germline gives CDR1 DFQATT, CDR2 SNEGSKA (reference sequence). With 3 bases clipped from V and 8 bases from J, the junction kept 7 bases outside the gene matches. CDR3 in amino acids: CSASRRTGEPQHF. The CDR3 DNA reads TGCAGTGCTAGTAGGCGGACAGGCGAGCCCCAGCATTTT.

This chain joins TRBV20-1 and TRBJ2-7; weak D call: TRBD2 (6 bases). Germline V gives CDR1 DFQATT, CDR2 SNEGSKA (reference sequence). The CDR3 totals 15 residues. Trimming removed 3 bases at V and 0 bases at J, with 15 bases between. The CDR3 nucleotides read TGCAGTGCTAGGTCGCCAAACGGGGGCTCCTACGAGCAGTACTTC. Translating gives CSARSPNGGSYEQYF.

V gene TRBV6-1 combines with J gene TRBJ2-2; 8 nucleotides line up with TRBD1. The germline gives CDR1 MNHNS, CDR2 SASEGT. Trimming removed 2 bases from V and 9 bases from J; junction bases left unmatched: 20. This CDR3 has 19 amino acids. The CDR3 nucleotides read TGTGCCAGCAGTGAAAAGAGACGGTCACTAGGACAGGGATTGAGGGAGCTGTTTTTT. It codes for CASSEKRRSLGQGLRELFF.

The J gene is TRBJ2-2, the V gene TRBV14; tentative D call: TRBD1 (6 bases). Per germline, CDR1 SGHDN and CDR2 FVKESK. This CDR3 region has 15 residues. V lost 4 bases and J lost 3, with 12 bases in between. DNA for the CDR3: TGTGCCAGCAGCCGGTCCGGGACACACACCGGGGAGCTGTTTTTT. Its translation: CASSRSGTHTGELFF.

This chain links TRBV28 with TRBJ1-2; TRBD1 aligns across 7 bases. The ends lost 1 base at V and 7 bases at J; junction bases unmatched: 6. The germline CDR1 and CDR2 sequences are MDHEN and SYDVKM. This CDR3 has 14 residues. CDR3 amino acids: CASSLLGTEGGYTF. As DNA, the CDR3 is TGTGCCAGCAGTTTATTAGGGACAGAGGGTGGCTACACCTTC.

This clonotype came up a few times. The CDR3, as DNA: TGTGCCACCAGCAGAGATGGGGCATCCTCCCACTATGGCTACACCTTC. Its protein is CATSRDGASSHYGYTF. The rearrangement links TRBV15 to TRBJ1-2; perhaps TRBD1 as D (5 bases). Trimming pared 0 bases from V and 3 bases from J, leaving 14 bases between. Germline V lookup: CDR1 LNHNV, CDR2 YYDKDF (reference sequence). This CDR3 has 16 amino acids.

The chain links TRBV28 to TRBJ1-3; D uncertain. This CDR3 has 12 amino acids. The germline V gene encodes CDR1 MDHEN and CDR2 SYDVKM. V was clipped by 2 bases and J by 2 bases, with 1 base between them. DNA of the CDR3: TGTGCCAGCAGTTTAACTGGAAACACCATATATTTT. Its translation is CASSLTGNTIYF. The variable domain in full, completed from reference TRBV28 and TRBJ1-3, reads DVKVTQSSRYLVKRTGEKVFLECVQDMDHENMFWYRQDPGLGLRLIYFSYDVKMKEKGDIPEGYSVSREKKERFSLILESASTNQTSMYLCASSLTGNTIYFGEGSWLTVV.

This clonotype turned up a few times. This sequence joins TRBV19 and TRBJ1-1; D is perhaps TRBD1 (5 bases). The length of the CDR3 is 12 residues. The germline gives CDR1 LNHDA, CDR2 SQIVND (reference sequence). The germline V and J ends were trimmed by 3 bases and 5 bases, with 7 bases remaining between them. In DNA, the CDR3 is TGTGCCAGTAGTATCCAGGGAACTGAAGCTTTCTTT. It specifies CASSIQGTEAFF.

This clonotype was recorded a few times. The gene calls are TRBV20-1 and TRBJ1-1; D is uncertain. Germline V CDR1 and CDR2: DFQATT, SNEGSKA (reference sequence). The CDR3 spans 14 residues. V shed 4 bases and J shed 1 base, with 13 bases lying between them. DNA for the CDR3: TGCAGTGCTAAGGAGGAGAGGAAGAACACTGAAGCTTTCTTT. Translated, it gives CSAKEERKNTEAFF.

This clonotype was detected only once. DNA for the CDR3: TGCAGTGTAACGGGACAGGGGGCAGGCGGCTACACCTTC. Translated, it gives CSVTGQGAGGYTF. This rearrangement joins TRBV20-1 to TRBJ1-2; 12 bases line up with TRBD1. The CDR3 totals 13 residues. CDR1 is DFQATT and CDR2 is SNEGSKA in the germline V gene (reference sequence). V dropped 7 bases and J dropped 8; count of bases not matched to a gene: 8.

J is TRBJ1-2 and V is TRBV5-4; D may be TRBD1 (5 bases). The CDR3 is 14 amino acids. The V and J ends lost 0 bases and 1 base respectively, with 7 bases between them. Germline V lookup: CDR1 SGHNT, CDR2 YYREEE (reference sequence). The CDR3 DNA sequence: TGTGCCAGCAGCTTGGGACAGCTTAACTATGGCTACACCTTC. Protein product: CASSLGQLNYGYTF.

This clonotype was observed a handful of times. The CDR3 DNA is TGTGCCAGCAGCCCAGGGACTAGCGGCAGGTTCAGCTCCTACAATGAGCAGTTCTTC. This translates into CASSPGTSGRFSSYNEQFF. The chain uses TRBV7-9 and TRBJ2-1, with 11 bases lining up with TRBD2. The CDR3 length is 19 residues. V dropped 5 bases and J dropped 0; count of bases not matched to a gene: 12. Germline V CDR1 and CDR2: SEHNR, FQNEAQ (reference sequence).

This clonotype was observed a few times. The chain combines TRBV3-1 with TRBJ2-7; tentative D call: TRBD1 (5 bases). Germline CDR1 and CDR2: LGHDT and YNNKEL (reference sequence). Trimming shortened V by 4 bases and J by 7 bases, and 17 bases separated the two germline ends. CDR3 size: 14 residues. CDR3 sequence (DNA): TGTGCCAGCAGCCCCGAGCTACGGACAAATGAGCAGTACTTC. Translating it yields CASSPELRTNEQYF.

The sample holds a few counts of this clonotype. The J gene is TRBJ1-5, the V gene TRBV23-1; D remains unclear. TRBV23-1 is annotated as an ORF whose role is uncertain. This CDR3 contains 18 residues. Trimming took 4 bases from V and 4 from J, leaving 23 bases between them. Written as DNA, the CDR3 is TGCGCCAGCAGTCGCTCCCCCGGACTCCCGATACAAAATCAGCCCCAGCATTTT. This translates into CASSRSPGLPIQNQPQHF.

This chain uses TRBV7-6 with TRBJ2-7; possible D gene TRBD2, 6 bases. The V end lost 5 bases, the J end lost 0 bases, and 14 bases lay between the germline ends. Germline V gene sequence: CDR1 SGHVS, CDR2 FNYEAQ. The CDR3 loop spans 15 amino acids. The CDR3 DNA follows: TGTGCCAGCAGCCCAGGGAGGATTAGCTCCTACGAGCAGTACTTC. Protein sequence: CASSPGRISSYEQYF.

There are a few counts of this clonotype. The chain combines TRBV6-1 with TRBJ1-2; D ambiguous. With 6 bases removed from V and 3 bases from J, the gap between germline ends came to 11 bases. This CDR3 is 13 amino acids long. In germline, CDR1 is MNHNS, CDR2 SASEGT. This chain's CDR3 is CASRPDGDYGYTF. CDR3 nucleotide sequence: TGTGCCAGCAGACCGGACGGGGACTATGGCTACACCTTC.

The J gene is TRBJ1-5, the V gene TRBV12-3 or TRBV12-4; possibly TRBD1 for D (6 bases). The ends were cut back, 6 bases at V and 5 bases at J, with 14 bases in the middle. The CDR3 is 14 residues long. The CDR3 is CASRGRDTHQPQHF. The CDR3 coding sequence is TGTGCCAGCAGAGGCCGGGACACCCATCAGCCCCAGCATTTT.

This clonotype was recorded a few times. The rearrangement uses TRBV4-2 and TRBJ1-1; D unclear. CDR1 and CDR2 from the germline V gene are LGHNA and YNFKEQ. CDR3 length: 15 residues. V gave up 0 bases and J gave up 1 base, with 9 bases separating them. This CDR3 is CASSQDHRENTEAFF. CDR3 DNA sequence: TGTGCCAGCAGCCAAGATCATAGGGAGAACACTGAAGCTTTCTTT.

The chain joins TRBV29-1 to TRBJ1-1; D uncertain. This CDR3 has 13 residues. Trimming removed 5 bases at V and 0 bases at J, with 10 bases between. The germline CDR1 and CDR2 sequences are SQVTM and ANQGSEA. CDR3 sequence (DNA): TGCAGCGTTAAAACAAACATGAACACTGAAGCTTTCTTT. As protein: CSVKTNMNTEAFF.

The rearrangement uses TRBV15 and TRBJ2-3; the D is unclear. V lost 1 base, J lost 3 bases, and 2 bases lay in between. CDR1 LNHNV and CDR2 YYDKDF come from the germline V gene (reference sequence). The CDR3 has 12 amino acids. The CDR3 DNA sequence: TGTGCCACCAGCAGAGGAACAGATACGCAGTATTTT. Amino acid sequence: CATSRGTDTQYF.

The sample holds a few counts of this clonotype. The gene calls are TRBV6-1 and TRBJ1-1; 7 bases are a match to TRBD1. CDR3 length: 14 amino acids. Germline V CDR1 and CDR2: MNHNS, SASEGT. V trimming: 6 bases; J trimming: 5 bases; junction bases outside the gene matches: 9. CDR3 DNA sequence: TGTGCCAGCAGCCAGGGGGGGGCGAGGACTGAAGCTTTCTTT. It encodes CASSQGGARTEAFF.

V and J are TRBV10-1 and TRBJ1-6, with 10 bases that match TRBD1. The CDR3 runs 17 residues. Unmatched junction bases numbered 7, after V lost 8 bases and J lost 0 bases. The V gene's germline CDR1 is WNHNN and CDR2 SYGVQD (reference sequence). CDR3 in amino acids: CASEGTGESSYNSPLHF. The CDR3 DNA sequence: TGCGCCAGCGAGGGGACAGGGGAAAGCTCCTATAATTCACCCCTCCACTTT.

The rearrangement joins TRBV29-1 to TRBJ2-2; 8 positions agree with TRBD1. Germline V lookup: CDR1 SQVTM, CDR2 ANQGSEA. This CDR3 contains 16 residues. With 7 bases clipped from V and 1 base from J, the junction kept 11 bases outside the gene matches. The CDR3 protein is CSATRLDRGNTGELFF. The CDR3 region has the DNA TGCAGCGCTACCCGACTAGACAGGGGGAACACCGGGGAGCTGTTTTTT.

As DNA, the CDR3 is TGTGCCAGCAGTCCCCTACAGCAGGGAAAACTGTTTTTT. Protein: CASSPLQQGKLFF. V is TRBV6-1 and J is TRBJ1-4, with D possibly being TRBD1 (5 bases). The germline V gene encodes CDR1 MNHNS and CDR2 SASEGT. The CDR3 length is 13 residues. V shed 5 bases and J shed 10 bases, with 14 bases lying between them.